The present T cell receptor (beta chain) was sequenced within a study of T cell repertoires in cytomegalovirus infection. Study as a whole: Evidence of both CMV infection and a matching HLA type came from public TCR beta signatures.

As concerns this clonotype: Antigen unknown.

TCRdb itself ran the reads through MiXCR, one entry per CDR3 protein. In the table there are approximately 200,000 distinct CDR3 sequences, approximately 24% of which are singletons. Germline V gene sequence: CDR1 PRHDT, CDR2 FYEKMQ (reference sequence). With 5 bases clipped from V and 1 base from J, the junction kept 11 bases outside the gene matches. CDR3 size: 17 residues. Study-wide findings and caveats: Cumulative public TCR beta family frequency identified CMV carriers with the relevant HLA. HLA-C-restricted CMV-specific TCR beta clonotypes prevailed in the ex vivo response.

The chain has TRBV13 and TRBJ2-5, with 9 nucleotides matching TRBD2. This TCR was recovered from a human donor in good health (CMV status not recorded). Some clones in this sample may be carry-over from other donors' samples. Sequenced: CD8+ T cells from PBMCs. The CDR3 DNA is TGTGCCAGCAGCCGAGGCCTAGCGGGGCTCTCCCAAGAGACCCAGTACTTC. Residues: CASSRGLAGLSQETQYF.